This T cell receptor beta chain appears in the sequencing data of a study of neoadjuvant nivolumab and ipilimumab in lung cancer. Overall study context: Nivolumab 3 mg/kg was given days 1, 15 and 29, plus ipilimumab 1 mg/kg day 1 in combination.

The CDR3 has 12 residues. V lost 5 bases and J 2 bases, leaving 6 bases between the germline ends. Germline CDR1 and CDR2: ENHRY and SYGVKD. Generated by immunoSEQ multiplex PCR, the TCRdb table keeps only in-frame clones and is missing some. Seen here are 30,000 or so clones, roughly nine tenths observed once, and the top ten hold roughly 5%. The TCR originated in an adult with non-small cell lung cancer. This sample comprised peripheral blood, obtained after neoadjuvant nivolumab, alone or with ipilimumab, at or shortly before surgery. The rearrangement joins TRBV10-3 to TRBJ1-1; no clear D gene. The CDR3 nucleotides read TGTGCCATCAGTACACCCAACACTGAAGCTTTCTTT. It is translated as CAISTPNTEAFF.